Below, one T cell receptor (beta chain) is given with its context. Its specific antigen is unknown. Per-nucleotide qualities are absent, and no much larger clonotype sits a single base away. This record belongs to a study of blood T cell repertoires in COVID-19 (dated by TCRdb to 2018 to 2021). In the study overall: Collaborator samples came from the United States, Italy and Spain and covered acute and convalescent phases of COVID-19. Subjects who had been exposed to COVID-19, were actively infected with it, or had recovered from it provided the deeply sampled blood TCRbeta repertoires that made up the dataset. Nearly every sample came with metadata listing a de-identified subject ID, COVID-19 status, age in years and sex. Samples came from the ongoing ImmuneRACE study (first 160 participants) plus 1,254 subjects from 6 global collaborators. Where available, HLA class I and class II types were obtained from metadata supplied by the sample provider rather than from assay-based typing. A freely available public database, intended as a resource for researchers studying the immune response to SARS-CoV-2, is where the repertoires were released. The material from the prospective study consisted of cDNA or gDNA derived from T cells, B-cell-depleted T cells, or PBMCs. Study-wide conclusions, independent of this receptor: The amount of clinical and demographic metadata varied by source and participant and was provided uncurated.

Relative to germline, V is missing 7 bases and J is missing 4 bases, with 4 bases of the junction outside any gene match. The CDR3, from cysteine to phenylalanine, totals 13 residues. The kept DNA is CDR3 alone, 39 bases in frame from the first base. Sequences MGHDK (CDR1) and SYGVNS (CDR2) are obtained from the germline V gene. TCRbeta CDR3 regions were amplified from genomic DNA using the immunoSEQ Assay, a bias-controlled multiplex PCR. As for how the authors treated the data: The number of nucleated cells in each sample was estimated by amplification of reference gene primers within the assay. To quantify the absolute abundance of each unique TCRbeta CDR3 rearrangement, sequence reads were collapsed and filtered. For each sample, productive Simpson clonality was calculated by taking the square root of Simpson's diversity index across productive rearrangements. The immuneACCESS repertoire file appears here via TCRdb, limited to in-frame rearrangements. These files lack a portion of the clones; in checked studies, under half of the deficit traces to unresolved V genes, and the cause of the others is not known. V and J calls and clone size follow that table, whereas D and trimming were derived from the DNA. The sample includes roughly 250,000 clones, with 80% to 90% observed a single time. The ten largest make up around 0.8% of the sample.

Each collaborating institution followed its own protocols to collect whole blood in K2EDTA tubes. For TCRbeta analysis, collaborator samples were shipped as frozen whole blood, as isolated PBMCs, or as DNA extracted from either sample type. The sequenced material came from peripheral blood. The clonotype was recovered from a man aged 30 to 45 with acute or convalescent COVID-19. This chain is built from TRBV25-1 and TRBJ2-3; TRBD2 fits 8 bases in the junction. CDR3 region: CASTGGRADTQYF. The base sequence is TGTGCCAGCACGGGGGGGAGGGCAGATACGCAGTATTTT.